These 3 T cell receptor beta chains were sequenced from one sample in a study of T cell repertoires in cytomegalovirus infection. MiXCR, applied by TCRdb to the reads, yields one record per CDR3 protein. Of under 850,000 distinct CDR3 sequences listed, about 40% are singletons. Sequencing input: PBMCs. These receptors were obtained from a human donor in good health (CMV status not recorded). Some clones in this sample may be carry-over from other donors' samples.

The chain carries TRBV28 and TRBJ1-5; TRBD1 matches at 10 bases. Germline CDR1 and CDR2: MDHEN and SYDVKM. The J segment lost 3 bases and the V segment lost 5 bases, leaving 16 bases of the junction unmatched. The CDR3 runs to 19 residues. The DNA of the CDR3 is TGTGCCAGCAGTCTACTTCTATACGGGACAGGGGAGATCAATCAGCCCCAGCATTTT. Translated: CASSLLLYGTGEINQPQHF.

As to this clonotype: A read error may explain this, as a much larger clone is one base away. The conserved closing phenylalanine or tryptophan is absent in this CDR3, likely reflecting a read error. The chain carries TRBV12-3 or TRBV12-4 and TRBJ2-7, with 9 positions matching TRBD1. The J segment lost 4 bases and the V segment lost 4 bases, leaving 2 bases of the junction unmatched. CDR3 length: 13 amino acids. The CDR3 DNA sequence: TGTGCCAGCAGTTCGACAGGGGGGTACGAGCAGTACTTA. As protein: CASSSTGGYEQYL.

This clonotype was detected a few times. V gene TRBV12-3 or TRBV12-4 combines with J gene TRBJ1-5, with D possibly TRBD1 on 5 matching bases. V was clipped by 9 bases and J by 2 bases, with 20 bases between them. The CDR3 is 16 amino acids. In nucleotides, the CDR3 is TGTGCCAGTTCCGTCGGGGCTACTTTTGGCAATCAGCCCCAGCATTTT. Translation: CASSVGATFGNQPQHF.